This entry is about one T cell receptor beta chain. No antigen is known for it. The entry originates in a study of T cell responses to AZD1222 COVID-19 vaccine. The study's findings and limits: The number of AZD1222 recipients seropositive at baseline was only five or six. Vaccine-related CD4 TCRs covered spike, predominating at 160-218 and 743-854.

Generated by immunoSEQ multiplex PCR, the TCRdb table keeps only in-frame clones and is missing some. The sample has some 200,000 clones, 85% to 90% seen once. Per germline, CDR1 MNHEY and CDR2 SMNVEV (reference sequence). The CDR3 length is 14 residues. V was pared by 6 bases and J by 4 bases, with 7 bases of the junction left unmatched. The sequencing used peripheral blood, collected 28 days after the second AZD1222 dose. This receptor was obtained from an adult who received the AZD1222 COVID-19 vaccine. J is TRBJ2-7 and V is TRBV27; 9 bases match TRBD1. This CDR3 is CASRPGTGPYEQYF. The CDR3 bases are TGTGCCAGCAGACCTGGGACAGGGCCTTACGAGCAGTACTTC.